These 21 T cell receptor beta chains were all obtained from the same sample, sequenced in a study of regulatory and conventional T cells in RAG deficiency. Assay used: immunoSEQ multiplex PCR; TCRdb lists only in-frame clones, some missing. The sample records fewer than 35,000 clones, approximately 90% being singletons. This sample was also put to use in a study of regulatory T cells. In that study: The PCR used 52 TRBV and 13 TRBJ primers.

The sequenced material came from CD8+ T cells sorted from blood. These receptors were collected from a human donor in good health.

This chain connects TRBV6-5 to TRBJ1-5; D remains unclear. Germline CDR1 and CDR2: MNHEY and SVGAGI. V was shortened by 0 bases and J by 2 bases, with 8 bases between the two germline ends. This CDR3 is 15 amino acids long. The CDR3 loop reads CASSYSSAGNQPQHF. The CDR3 nucleotides read TGTGCCAGCAGTTACTCGTCGGCAGGCAATCAGCCCCAGCATTTT.

The rearrangement joins TRBV29-1 to TRBJ2-7; D might be TRBD1 or TRBD2, each matching 5 bases. With 0 bases removed from V and 3 bases from J, the gap between germline ends came to 15 bases. CDR3 length: 15 residues. CDR1 is SQVTM, CDR2 ANQGSEA, per germline. CDR3 in DNA: TGCAGCGTTGAAGATAATATAGAGGGGAACTACGAGCAGTACTTC. Translation: CSVEDNIEGNYEQYF.

This chain connects TRBV19 to TRBJ2-7, with 8 bases fitting TRBD2. The CDR3 totals 14 residues. Germline V gene data show CDR1 as LNHDA and CDR2 as SQIVND (reference sequence). V trimming: 3 bases; J trimming: 5 bases; junction bases outside the gene matches: 6. The CDR3 protein is CASSIGREGDEQYF. The CDR3 bases are TGTGCCAGTAGTATCGGCCGGGAGGGTGACGAGCAGTACTTC.

The V and J genes are TRBV6-1 and TRBJ1-2; 11 nucleotides line up with TRBD1. The CDR3 length is 14 residues. CDR1 and CDR2 (germline): MNHNS, SASEGT. J gave up 3 bases and V 6 bases, and 3 bases lay outside the gene matches. As DNA, the CDR3 is TGTGCCAGCAGAGGGACAGGGGGGGACTATGGCTACACCTTC. Translation: CASRGTGGDYGYTF.

This sequence joins TRBV7-6 and TRBJ2-5; weak D call: TRBD2 (5 bases). CDR1 and CDR2 from the germline V gene are SGHVS and FNYEAQ. CDR3 length equals 13 residues. Trimming pared 5 bases from V and 5 bases from J, leaving 12 bases between. The CDR3 sequence: CASSTTAVETQYF. As DNA, the CDR3 is TGTGCCAGCAGCACAACAGCGGTGGAGACCCAGTACTTC.

The count of this clone is one. The rearrangement uses TRBV29-1 and TRBJ1-3; D not certain. V gave up 1 base and J gave up 3 bases, with 10 bases separating them. The CDR3 consists of 14 residues. Germline V gene sequence: CDR1 SQVTM, CDR2 ANQGSEA. The CDR3 DNA is TGCAGCGTTGAAGTCGGGGTGGGTGGAAACACCATATATTTT. As protein: CSVEVGVGGNTIYF.

The rearrangement joins TRBV15 to TRBJ2-7; D may be TRBD1 or TRBD2 (7 bases each). The CDR3 runs 17 residues. From germline, CDR1 is LNHNV and CDR2 YYDKDF (reference sequence). V gave up 3 bases and J gave up 1 base, with 19 bases separating them. Written as DNA, the CDR3 is TGTGCCACCAGCAGCCCCGCGCAGGGGGGGCGTTCCTACGAGCAGTACTTC. Translation: CATSSPAQGGRSYEQYF.

The rearrangement joins TRBV11-2 to TRBJ2-7; D ambiguous. Trimming took 6 bases from V and 3 from J, leaving 18 bases between them. The V gene's germline CDR1 is SGHAT and CDR2 FQNNGV. This CDR3 has 15 residues. The chain's CDR3 is CASSQDGVRSYEQYF. CDR3 nucleotides: TGTGCCAGCAGTCAAGATGGGGTGCGGAGCTACGAGCAGTACTTC.

V and J are TRBV27 and TRBJ2-5; D possibly corresponds to TRBD2 (6 bases). The CDR3 runs 12 residues. V was trimmed by 6 bases and J by 2 bases, leaving 7 bases between them. The germline V gene has CDR1 MNHEY and CDR2 SMNVEV (reference sequence). The CDR3 region has the DNA TGTGCCAGCAGGGGGGGACAAGAGACCCAGTACTTC. Translated, it gives CASRGGQETQYF.

CDR3 bases: TGTGCCAGCAGCCCCGTTAGTAGTCGGTACGAGCAGTACTTC. The encoded protein is CASSPVSSRYEQYF. This chain joins TRBV11-3 and TRBJ2-7; D remains unclear. Per germline, CDR1 SGHNT and CDR2 YENEEA. The CDR3 covers 14 residues. V was pared by 5 bases and J by 4 bases, with 15 bases between.

The chain is built from TRBV11-1 and TRBJ1-1, with D possibly matching TRBD1 (5 bases). Germline loops: CDR1 SGHAT, CDR2 FQDESV (reference sequence). Trimming removed 3 bases from V and 7 bases from J, with 12 bases in between. The CDR3 is 13 amino acids. The DNA for the CDR3 is TGTGCCAGCAGCTTTTCACAGGTGCTTGAAGCTTTCTTT. This gives the protein CASSFSQVLEAFF.

The chain has TRBV27 and TRBJ2-3; tentatively, D is TRBD1 (6 bases). CDR3 length equals 16 residues. The ends were cut back, 6 bases at V and 0 bases at J, with 16 bases in the middle. CDR1 and CDR2 from the germline V gene are MNHEY and SMNVEV (reference sequence). The DNA for the CDR3 is TGTGCCAGCAGCGACTGGACAGCCACTAGCACAGATACGCAGTATTTT. The encoded protein is CASSDWTATSTDTQYF.

The chain combines TRBV10-2 with TRBJ2-7; a weak D match, TRBD1 (5 bases). The V gene's germline CDR1 is WSHSY and CDR2 SAAADI. Trimming removed 4 bases at V and 0 bases at J, with 7 bases between. The CDR3 consists of 13 residues. The CDR3: CASSGDSSYEQYF. The CDR3 bases are TGCGCCAGCAGTGGAGACAGCTCCTACGAGCAGTACTTC.

The V gene is TRBV19, the J gene TRBJ2-1; D possibly uses TRBD1 or TRBD2 (6 bases each). Germline lookup yields CDR1 LNHDA and CDR2 SQIVND (reference sequence). This CDR3 is built from 14 residues. Trimming pared 4 bases from V and 6 bases from J, leaving 13 bases between. CDR3 in amino acids: CASSTGGRGNEQFF. The CDR3 DNA sequence: TGTGCCAGTAGTACCGGGGGCCGGGGCAATGAGCAGTTCTTC.

This chain connects TRBV11-2 to TRBJ2-7; D possibly corresponds to TRBD2 (5 bases). V was clipped by 5 bases and J by 1 base, with 9 bases between them. Germline assignment: CDR1 SGHAT and CDR2 FQNNGV. The CDR3 contains 13 residues. The CDR3 DNA reads TGTGCCAGCAGCGTCGGACTGTCCTACGAGCAGTACTTC. Amino acid sequence: CASSVGLSYEQYF.

This clone has more than one count but fewer than ten. The chain employs TRBV29-1 and TRBJ2-3; a possible D gene is TRBD2 (6 bases). V was trimmed by 3 bases and J by 0 bases, leaving 10 bases between them. This CDR3 region has 14 residues. In germline, CDR1 is SQVTM, CDR2 ANQGSEA. This chain's CDR3 is CSVDSRGSTDTQYF. In nucleotides, the CDR3 is TGCAGCGTTGATTCCCGGGGGAGCACAGATACGCAGTATTTT.

This chain joins TRBV28 and TRBJ2-7, with D unclear. The CDR3 consists of 13 residues. Germline V gives CDR1 MDHEN, CDR2 SYDVKM. The ends were cut back, 4 bases at V and 2 bases at J, with 9 bases in the middle. The CDR3 spells CASSSKGPYEQYF. In nucleotides, the CDR3 is TGTGCCAGCAGTTCAAAGGGCCCCTACGAGCAGTACTTC.

Only a few counts were recorded for this clone. The V gene is TRBV14, the J gene TRBJ2-7; D is perhaps TRBD2 (6 bases). Germline V CDR1 and CDR2: SGHDN, FVKESK. The CDR3 runs to 11 residues. The V end lost 8 bases, the J end lost 7 bases, and 12 bases lay between the germline ends. Written as DNA, the CDR3 is TGTGCCAGCTCCATTAGCGGAGAGCAGTACTTC. Translation gives CASSISGEQYF.

Worth noting for this clone: The sample carries other DNA sequences with the same CDR3. V and J are TRBV27 and TRBJ1-1, with D perhaps matching TRBD1 (5 bases). The germline V gene encodes CDR1 MNHEY and CDR2 SMNVEV (reference sequence). With 0 bases removed from V and 0 bases from J, the gap between germline ends came to 8 bases. The CDR3 contains 15 residues. The CDR3 sequence is CASSLSGTLNTEAFF. In DNA, the CDR3 is TGTGCCAGCAGTTTATCCGGGACGCTGAACACTGAAGCTTTCTTT.

The chain recombines TRBV27 with TRBJ1-1, with D hard to call. Germline lookup yields CDR1 MNHEY and CDR2 SMNVEV (reference sequence). With 6 bases removed from V and 1 base from J, the gap between germline ends came to 12 bases. The CDR3 covers 14 residues. The CDR3 bases are TGTGCCAGCAGATCAGAACGGCAGAACACTGAAGCTTTCTTT. The encoded protein is CASRSERQNTEAFF.

The V call is TRBV7-2, the J call TRBJ2-1; TRBD1 or TRBD2 may be the D gene (5 bases each). The V gene's germline CDR1 is SGHTA and CDR2 FQGNSA. The CDR3 runs 14 residues. Between the trimmed V and J ends, which lost 4 bases and 8 bases, there was a span of 15 bases. The CDR3: CASSSPGPTDEQFF. The CDR3 nucleotides are TGTGCCAGCAGCTCCCCGGGGCCGACGGATGAGCAGTTCTTC. Drawing the rest from reference TRBV7-2 and TRBJ2-1, the complete variable domain is GAGVSQSPSNKVTEKGKDVELRCDPISGHTALYWYRQSLGQGLEFLIYFQGNSAPDKSGLPSDRFSAERTGGSVSTLTIQRTQQEDSAVYLCASSSPGPTDEQFFGPGTRLTVL.